These T cell receptor beta chains were read from a single sample in a study of blood T cell repertoires in COVID-19. Repertoires were generated with immunoSEQ multiplex PCR, while TCRdb's copy carries only in-frame clones and drops some. This table has roughly 300,000 clones, around nine tenths appearing once. Sequenced material: PBMCs or T cells enriched from blood (not recorded which). These receptors were obtained from a woman aged 30 to 39 who had recovered from COVID-19. Each CDR3 is given with its conserved first and last residue. The D gene is left open where the match is weak. The listing skips clone size in some rows; elsewhere it reads once, few, many or a size class.

j_call	clone_size	d_call	v_call	cdr3_aa	cdr3_nt
TRBJ2-3	-	TRBD2	TRBV6-4	CASSVSGGTDTQYF	TGTGCCAGCAGTGTTAGCGGGGGCACAGATACGCAGTATTTT
TRBJ2-3	-	-	TRBV6-1	CASSEPPGTVVGTQYF	TGTGCCAGCAGTGAACCCCCGGGTACGGTCGTCGGTACGCAGTATTTT
TRBJ2-1	-	-	TRBV7-2	CASSLGYHSQQFF	TGTGCCAGCAGCTTAGGTTACCACTCGCAGCAGTTCTTC
TRBJ2-2	-	TRBD2	TRBV7-2	CASSLSGSRTGELFF	TGTGCCAGCAGCTTGAGCGGGAGTAGGACCGGGGAGCTGTTTTTT
TRBJ2-1	-	TRBD2	TRBV6-2/TRBV6-3	CASSLAAGTSQFF	TGTGCCAGCAGTCTCGCGGCCGGGACTAGTCAGTTCTTC
TRBJ1-2	once	TRBD1	TRBV7-2	CASSPSSDRGYGYTF	TGTGCCAGCAGCCCATCATCCGACAGGGGATATGGCTACACCTTC
TRBJ2-7	-	-	TRBV2	CASTGIVYSQSYEQYF	TGTGCCAGCACCGGAATAGTGTACAGCCAGTCCTACGAGCAGTACTTC
TRBJ1-1	-	-	TRBV15	CATSPRPDFSNTEAFF	TGTGCCACCAGCCCCCGTCCGGACTTCAGTAACACTGAAGCTTTCTTT
TRBJ1-2	-	-	TRBV30	CAWSGGSNFNYGYTF	TGTGCCTGGAGCGGAGGGAGTAACTTTAACTATGGCTACACCTTC
TRBJ2-1	-	-	TRBV7-9	CASSLVGTLYNEQFF	TGTGCCAGCAGCTTAGTCGGGACACTCTACAATGAGCAGTTCTTC
TRBJ2-5	-	TRBD2	TRBV27	CASSLGTSGRTKAKETQYF	TGTGCCAGCAGCCTGGGGACTAGCGGGAGGACCAAGGCTAAAGAGACCCAGTACTTC
TRBJ2-7	-	TRBD1	TRBV5-5	CASSPGTGTYEQYF	TGTGCCAGCAGCCCCGGGACAGGAACCTACGAGCAGTACTTC